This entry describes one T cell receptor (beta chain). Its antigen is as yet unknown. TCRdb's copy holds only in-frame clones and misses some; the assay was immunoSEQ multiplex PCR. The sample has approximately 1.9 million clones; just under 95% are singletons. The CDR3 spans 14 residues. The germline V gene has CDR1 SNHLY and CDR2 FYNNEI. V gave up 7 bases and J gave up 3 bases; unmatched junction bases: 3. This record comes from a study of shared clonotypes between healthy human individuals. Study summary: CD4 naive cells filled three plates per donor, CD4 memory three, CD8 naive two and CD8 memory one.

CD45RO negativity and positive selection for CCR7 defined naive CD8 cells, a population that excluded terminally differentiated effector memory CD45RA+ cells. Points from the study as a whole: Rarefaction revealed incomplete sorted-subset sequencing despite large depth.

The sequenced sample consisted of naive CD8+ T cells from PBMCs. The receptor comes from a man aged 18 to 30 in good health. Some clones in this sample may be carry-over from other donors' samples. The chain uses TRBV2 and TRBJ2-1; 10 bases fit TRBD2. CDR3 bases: TGTGCCAGCACAGGGACTAGCGACTACAATGAGCAGTTCTTC. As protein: CASTGTSDYNEQFF.